What follows are 6 T cell receptor beta chains derived from one specimen sequenced in a study of T cell responses to AZD1222 COVID-19 vaccine. Measured with immunoSEQ multiplex PCR; TCRdb has only the in-frame clones, and not every one. The sample yields under 130,000 clones, around 76% seen once. This specimen was peripheral blood, taken on day 0 of AZD1222 vaccination. Receptor source: an adult in good health.

The CDR3, as DNA: TGCGCCAGCAGGCTGGCGGGGGTCACAGATACGCAGTATTTT. This codes for CASRLAGVTDTQYF. The genes are TRBV5-1 and TRBJ2-3; 7 bases are a match to TRBD2. V shed 5 bases and J 2 bases; nucleotides not matched to a gene: 5. CDR1 is SGHRS, CDR2 YFSETQ, per germline. The CDR3 spans 14 residues.

The V gene is TRBV2, the J gene TRBJ2-3; D gene uncertain. CDR1 and CDR2 (germline): SNHLY, FYNNEI. The CDR3 has 13 residues. Between the trimmed V and J ends, which lost 0 bases and 6 bases, there was a span of 7 bases. CDR3 nucleotide sequence: TGTGCCAGCAGTGAAGCCACGGAGGATACGCAGTATTTT. It specifies CASSEATEDTQYF. Full variable domain (remainder filled in from reference TRBV2 and TRBJ2-3): EPEVTQTPSHQVTQMGQEVILRCVPISNHLYFYWYRQILGQKVEFLVSFYNNEISEKSEIFDDQFSVERPDGSNFTLKIRSTKLEDSAMYFCASSEATEDTQYFGPGTRLTVL.

This chain joins TRBV6-6 and TRBJ1-3, with TRBD1 as a possible D gene (6 bases). This CDR3 contains 14 residues. Germline V gives CDR1 MNHNY, CDR2 SVGAGI (reference sequence). The V end was cut by 2 bases, the J end by 4 bases, with 9 bases between. CDR3 region: CASSYEGQGNTIYF. CDR3 nucleotides: TGTGCCAGCAGTTACGAAGGACAGGGAAACACCATATATTTT.

The chain combines TRBV2 with TRBJ1-4; D might be TRBD1 (5 bases). Per germline, CDR1 SNHLY and CDR2 FYNNEI. The CDR3 contains 15 residues. V lost 5 bases, J lost 8 bases, and 18 bases lay in between. The CDR3 reads CASSLGAPLKEKLFF. CDR3 nucleotide sequence: TGTGCCAGCAGTCTAGGGGCACCCCTAAAGGAAAAACTGTTTTTT.

This clone was counted only a few times. The chain couples TRBV7-2 to TRBJ2-3; 8 positions agree with TRBD1. The CDR3 totals 16 residues. Trimming removed 5 bases from V and 6 bases from J; junction bases left unmatched: 13. Germline V CDR1 and CDR2: SGHTA, FQGNSA. CDR3 sequence (DNA): TGTGCCAGCAGCCGGCCAAGGGACAGGACGTCCGATACGCAGTATTTT. Translated: CASSRPRDRTSDTQYF.

The sample holds a few counts of this clone. The rearrangement joins TRBV21-1 to TRBJ1-5; TRBD1, the D gene given by the table, was not confirmed from the DNA. TRBV21-1 is marked as a pseudogene. This CDR3 has 15 amino acids. The chain's CDR3 is CASSKGGQGNQPQHF. The DNA for the CDR3 is TGTGCCAGCAGCAAAGGGGGACAGGGGAATCAGCCCCAGCATTTT.